This TCR beta chain emerged from a study of blood T cell repertoires in COVID-19. Study-level information: The United States, Italy and Spain were the sources of the acute and convalescent COVID-19 samples. Sources were T cells, B-cell-depleted T cells, or PBMCs; the material itself was cDNA or gDNA.

The germline CDR1 and CDR2 sequences are SGHKS and YYEKEE (reference sequence). The ends lost 4 bases at V and 3 bases at J; junction bases unmatched: 6. The CDR3 is made up of 15 amino acids. Authors' analysis steps: Counts of nucleated cells, estimated from reference gene primer amplification, were obtained. TCRdb keeps only in-frame clones here, not all; method: immunoSEQ multiplex PCR. That table gives V, J and clone size, and the DNA gave D and trimming. The table lists about 64,000 clones, just over 90% of them singletons. V is TRBV5-5 and J is TRBJ2-7; 11 bases fit TRBD2. Sequenced sample: peripheral blood. This receptor was taken from a human donor in a cohort sampled during active COVID-19. CDR3 bases: TGTGCCAGCAGCCCGGGGACTAGCGGAATCTACGAGCAGTACTTC. Its translation: CASSPGTSGIYEQYF.